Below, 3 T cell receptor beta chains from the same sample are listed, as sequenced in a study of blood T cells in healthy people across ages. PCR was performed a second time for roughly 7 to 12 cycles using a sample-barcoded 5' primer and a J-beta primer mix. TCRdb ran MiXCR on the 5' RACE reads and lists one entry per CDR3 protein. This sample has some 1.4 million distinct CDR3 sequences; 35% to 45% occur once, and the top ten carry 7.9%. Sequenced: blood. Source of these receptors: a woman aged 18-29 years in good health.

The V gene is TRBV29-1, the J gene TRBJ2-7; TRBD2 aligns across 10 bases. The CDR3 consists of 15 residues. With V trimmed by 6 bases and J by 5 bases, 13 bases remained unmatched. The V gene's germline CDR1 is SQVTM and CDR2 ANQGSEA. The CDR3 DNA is TGCAGCGTCGCGAAAGGTAGCCTAGCGGGAGACGAGCAGTACTTC. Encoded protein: CSVAKGSLAGDEQYF.

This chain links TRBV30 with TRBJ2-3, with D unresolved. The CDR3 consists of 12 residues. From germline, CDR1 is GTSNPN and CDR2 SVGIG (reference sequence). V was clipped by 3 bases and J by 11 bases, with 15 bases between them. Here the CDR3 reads CAWRGGPSMQYF. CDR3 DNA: TGTGCCTGGAGGGGCGGCCCATCGATGCAGTATTTT.

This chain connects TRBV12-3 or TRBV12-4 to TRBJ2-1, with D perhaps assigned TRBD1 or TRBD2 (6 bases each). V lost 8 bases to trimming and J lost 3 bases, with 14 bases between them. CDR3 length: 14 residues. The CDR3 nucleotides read TGTGCCAGCGGCGGGACAACATTCTACAATGAGCAGTTCTTC. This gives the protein CASGGTTFYNEQFF.